Below are 17 T cell receptor beta chains sequenced from a single sample in a study of cytomegalovirus exposure and HLA in healthy donors. PCR involved 60 Vbeta and 13 Jbeta primers. The method was immunoSEQ multiplex PCR; TCRdb's version includes in-frame clones alone and lacks a portion of them. The top ten hold 2.9% of the sample, which has about 210,000 clones, 65% to 85% seen once. The sequencing input was PBMCs. These receptors all stem from a man aged 25 to 40 in good health and CMV-seronegative.

The rearrangement uses TRBV7-9 and TRBJ1-1; maybe TRBD1 (6 bases). The CDR3 is made up of 15 amino acids. Germline-derived CDR1 and CDR2 are SEHNR and FQNEAQ (reference sequence). V was shortened by 1 base and J by 11 bases, with 20 bases between the two germline ends. The CDR3 protein is CASSLEGGARRVAFF. DNA for the CDR3: TGTGCCAGCAGCTTAGAAGGGGGGGCGCGGAGAGTGGCTTTCTTT.

Worth noting for this clone: An end of the junction differs from the germline gene, which may be a read error. The chain carries TRBV6-6 and TRBJ1-5; a weak D match, TRBD1 (5 bases). The CDR3 runs to 14 residues. Germline CDR1 MNHNY, CDR2 SVGAGI (reference sequence). In nucleotides, the CDR3 is TGTGCCAGCATTTACTCCCGGGGGAATCAGCCCCAGCATTTT. Encoded protein: CASIYSRGNQPQHF.

A single count supports this clone. The chain couples TRBV11-3 to TRBJ2-5; D unresolved. V lost 1 base and J lost 2, with 5 bases in between. This CDR3 spans 13 amino acids. Germline V gene lookup returns CDR1 SGHNT and CDR2 YENEEA. This chain's CDR3 is CASSLGPQETQYF. Here the CDR3 DNA reads TGTGCCAGCAGCTTAGGGCCACAAGAGACCCAGTACTTC.

V gene TRBV29-1 combines with J gene TRBJ1-4; 9 bases match TRBD1. The V segment lost 5 bases and the J segment 8 bases; nucleotides outside the gene matches: 6. Germline V lookup: CDR1 SQVTM, CDR2 ANQGSEA. The CDR3 runs to 13 residues. CDR3 DNA sequence: TGCAGCGTTTCGACAGGGGGACTGGAAAAACTGTTTTTT. It yields the protein CSVSTGGLEKLFF.

V gene TRBV14 combines with J gene TRBJ2-7; a weak D match, TRBD1 (6 bases). CDR3 length: 15 amino acids. V was shortened by 4 bases and J by 3 bases, with 16 bases between the two germline ends. Per the germline V gene, CDR1 is SGHDN and CDR2 is FVKESK. The CDR3 region is CASSLAQGSHYEQYF. The CDR3 DNA follows: TGTGCCAGCAGCCTAGCTCAGGGGAGCCACTACGAGCAGTACTTC.

This chain uses TRBV4-1 with TRBJ2-1, with TRBD1 identical over 10 bases. Germline V lookup: CDR1 MGHRA, CDR2 YSYEKL. This CDR3 is built from 14 residues. Trimming took 3 bases from V and 10 from J; bases not matched to a gene: 6. The CDR3, as DNA: TGCGCCAGCAGCCATGAGGGGACAGGGGACGAGCAGTTCTTC. It specifies CASSHEGTGDEQFF.

The CDR3 loop is CASSSRASQGTGELFF. DNA for the CDR3: TGTGCCAGCAGCTCGAGGGCCTCACAGGGCACCGGGGAGCTGTTTTTT. This chain joins TRBV7-6 and TRBJ2-2, with D maybe TRBD1 (6 bases). CDR3 length: 16 amino acids. V gave up 4 bases and J gave up 4 bases, with 16 bases separating them. Germline V gene data show CDR1 as SGHVS and CDR2 as FNYEAQ.

This chain connects TRBV2 to TRBJ1-1, with a possible D match to TRBD1 (5 bases). In germline, CDR1 is SNHLY, CDR2 FYNNEI. Trimming removed 9 bases at V and 1 base at J, with 15 bases between. This CDR3 is 14 amino acids long. Written as DNA, the CDR3 is TGTGCCAGTATCCCGCTGGGGCCGAACACTGAAGCTTTCTTT. It encodes CASIPLGPNTEAFF.

The rearrangement joins TRBV7-2 to TRBJ2-1; TRBD1 might be the D (5 bases). The CDR3 covers 17 residues. The V end lost 5 bases, the J end lost 0 bases, and 17 bases lay between the germline ends. Germline V gives CDR1 SGHTA, CDR2 FQGNSA. The DNA for the CDR3 is TGTGCCAGCAGCCTAAGGGGCAGATCGAGCTCCTACAATGAGCAGTTCTTC. This gives the protein CASSLRGRSSSYNEQFF.

This sequence joins TRBV28 and TRBJ2-2, with 8 bases aligning to TRBD1. The CDR3 has 15 amino acids. Germline V lookup: CDR1 MDHEN, CDR2 SYDVKM. The J segment lost 1 base and the V segment lost 10 bases, leaving 8 bases of the junction unmatched. CDR3 sequence reads: CATRTGFLNTGELFF. The CDR3 bases are TGTGCCACTAGGACAGGGTTTCTGAACACCGGGGAGCTGTTTTTT.

This clone was recorded a few times. The chain recombines TRBV7-9 with TRBJ2-5, with D perhaps matching TRBD1 (6 bases). V lost 0 bases, J lost 2 bases, and 10 bases lay in between. CDR1 is SEHNR and CDR2 is FQNEAQ in the germline V gene (reference sequence). The CDR3 is 15 amino acids. CDR3 protein: CASSLATGSQETQYF. CDR3 coding DNA: TGTGCCAGCAGCTTAGCCACAGGGAGTCAAGAGACCCAGTACTTC.

The rearrangement uses TRBV4-1 and TRBJ2-2; D remains unclear. Germline V gene lookup returns CDR1 MGHRA and CDR2 YSYEKL. Trimming removed 0 bases at V and 5 bases at J, with 10 bases between. The CDR3 covers 15 residues. This CDR3 reads CASSQDQSRTGELFF. The CDR3 coding sequence is TGCGCCAGCAGCCAAGATCAAAGCCGGACCGGGGAGCTGTTTTTT.

This clone was detected once. This sequence joins TRBV28 and TRBJ2-7; TRBD2 might be the D (5 bases). V lost 6 bases and J lost 2, with 14 bases in between. The CDR3 contains 14 residues. Per germline, CDR1 MDHEN and CDR2 SYDVKM. CDR3 nucleotide sequence: TGTGCCAGCAGGGCACTTGGACTCCCCTACGAGCAGTACTTC. Amino acid sequence: CASRALGLPYEQYF.

About this clone: Sequence at one end of the junction differs from germline and may be a read error. The V and J genes are TRBV19 and TRBJ2-2; D is unclear. CDR1 LNHDA and CDR2 SQIVND come from the germline V gene (reference sequence). The CDR3 is 12 amino acids. CDR3 in amino acids: CAGSFPPGKLFF. CDR3 in DNA: TGTGCCGGTAGCTTCCCCCCAGGAAAGCTGTTTTTT.

The chain has TRBV4-3 and TRBJ2-2; 7 nucleotides line up with TRBD1. Trimming cost V 1 base and J 3 bases; bases outside gene matches: 20. The CDR3 totals 21 residues. Germline values: CDR1 LGHNA, CDR2 YSLEER. CDR3 nucleotide sequence: TGCGCCAGCAGCCAAGCGCCTCGGGTTTACCAAAGACAGGGCCACACCGGGGAGCTGTTTTTT. As protein: CASSQAPRVYQRQGHTGELFF.

This clone turned up a few times. The V call is TRBV6-5, the J call TRBJ2-5, with D perhaps matching TRBD1 (5 bases). The CDR3 has 15 residues. V was cut by 0 bases and J by 0 bases, with 8 bases left in between. Germline CDR1 is MNHEY and CDR2 is SVGAGI. Here the CDR3 reads CASSYSGLNQETQYF. CDR3 sequence (DNA): TGTGCCAGCAGTTACTCGGGGCTCAACCAAGAGACCCAGTACTTC.

The chain is built from TRBV7-8 and TRBJ2-7; possibly TRBD1 for D (6 bases). Germline values: CDR1 SGHVS, CDR2 FQNEAQ. This CDR3 region has 15 residues. V was pared by 4 bases and J by 4 bases, with 17 bases between. DNA for the CDR3: TGTGCCAGCAGCTCCCTACAGGGACCTGGGTACGAGCAGTACTTC. Translating gives CASSSLQGPGYEQYF.